This is a list of T cell receptor beta chains from one sample in a study of blood T cell repertoires in COVID-19. The repertoire was sequenced with immunoSEQ multiplex PCR; TCRdb's copy has only in-frame clones and lacks some. Of under 200,000 clones detected, roughly 90% appear once; the ten largest clones hold roughly 0.56%. The sample taken for sequencing was peripheral blood. These receptors originate from a man aged 45-65 years with acute or convalescent COVID-19. Both conserved end residues are part of each CDR3. The D gene is left open where the match is weak. The listing skips clone size in some rows; elsewhere it reads once, few, many or a size class.

d_call j_call clone_size v_call cdr3_aa cdr3_nt
TRBD1 TRBJ1-2 NA TRBV10-3 CAITGITGTGLYGYTF TGTGCCATCACTGGAATCACCGGGACAGGACTTTATGGCTACACCTTC
NA TRBJ2-7 NA TRBV25-1 CASSEYAPDEQYF TGTGCCAGCAGTGAATACGCTCCGGACGAGCAGTACTTC
TRBD2 TRBJ2-3 NA TRBV5-1 CASSSRELAGGPDTQYF TGCGCCAGCAGCTCCCGCGAACTAGCGGGAGGGCCGGATACGCAGTATTTT
NA TRBJ2-1 NA TRBV3-1/TRBV3-2 CASSRRVALDEQFF TGTGCCAGCAGCCGGAGGGTAGCGCTCGATGAGCAGTTCTTC
NA TRBJ2-2 once TRBV10-3 CAISESPRGFTGELFF TGTGCCATCAGTGAGTCACCCCGGGGTTTCACCGGGGAGCTGTTTTTT
TRBD1 TRBJ2-1 NA TRBV5-1 CASSSGQGAYNEQFF TGCGCCAGCAGCTCCGGACAGGGGGCCTACAATGAGCAGTTCTTC
NA TRBJ2-1 NA TRBV7-9 CASSLKGGGRNNEQFF TGTGCCAGCAGCTTAAAAGGGGGAGGGAGAAACAATGAGCAGTTCTTC
TRBD1 TRBJ1-1 NA TRBV7-9 CASSKLRDRAKMNTEAFF TGTGCCAGCAGCAAGCTCCGGGACAGGGCAAAAATGAACACTGAAGCTTTCTTT
NA TRBJ1-4 NA TRBV21-1 CASSRGGDLSTNEKLFF TGTGCCAGCAGCCGGGGAGGAGACCTCTCAACTAATGAAAAACTGTTTTTT
TRBD1 TRBJ1-6 NA TRBV5-1 CASSSTGVNNSPLHF TGCGCCAGCAGCTCGACAGGGGTGAATAATTCACCCCTCCACTTT
NA TRBJ2-5 once TRBV11-2 CASSPTNQETQYF TGTGCCAGCAGCCCAACAAACCAAGAGACCCAGTACTTC
TRBD2 TRBJ2-2 NA TRBV5-1 CASGTSSTGELFF TGCGCCAGCGGGACTAGTTCCACCGGGGAGCTGTTTTTT
NA TRBJ1-6 NA TRBV3-1/TRBV3-2 CASSSRGVGNSLLHF TGTGCCAGCAGCTCCCGGGGGGTTGGTAATTCACTCCTCCACTTT
NA TRBJ2-5 NA TRBV11-2 CASSQNQWTQYF TGTGCCAGCAGCCAAAACCAGTGGACCCAGTACTTC
TRBD1 TRBJ2-1 NA TRBV6-5 CASTEPDRDHEQFF TGTGCCAGCACAGAACCCGACAGGGACCATGAGCAGTTCTTC
TRBD1 TRBJ1-4 NA TRBV2 CASRETGYNEKLFF TGTGCCAGCAGAGAGACAGGGTATAATGAAAAACTGTTTTTT
NA TRBJ2-3 NA TRBV28 CASRSGFPTQYF TGTGCCAGCAGGTCAGGGTTCCCTACGCAGTATTTT
NA TRBJ1-1 NA TRBV5-5 CASRLPWGGRYTEAFF TGTGCCAGCAGGCTACCCTGGGGGGGGCGTTACACTGAAGCTTTCTTT
NA TRBJ2-7 NA TRBV4-1 CASSHPVGGVYEQYF TGCGCCAGCAGCCACCCCGTGGGAGGCGTCTACGAGCAGTACTTC
TRBD1 TRBJ1-1 NA TRBV12-3/TRBV12-4 CANRQGSTTEAFF TGTGCCAACAGACAGGGGTCGACCACTGAAGCTTTCTTT
TRBD1 TRBJ2-5 NA TRBV7-2 CASSPLTGYFETQYF TGTGCCAGCAGCCCCCTGACAGGGTATTTCGAGACCCAGTACTTC
NA TRBJ1-2 NA TRBV7-2 CASSVNYGYTF TGTGCCAGCAGCGTAAACTATGGCTACACCTTC
TRBD1 TRBJ1-6 NA TRBV30 CAWTGTVDSPLHF TGTGCCTGGACCGGGACAGTAGATTCACCCCTCCACTTT
NA TRBJ2-1 many TRBV29-1 CSVGRDRNEQFF TGCAGCGTTGGCCGCGATCGGAATGAGCAGTTCTTC
TRBD1 TRBJ2-7 NA TRBV11-2 CASSRRQGEGYYEQYF TGTGCCAGCAGCCGAAGACAGGGCGAGGGTTACTACGAGCAGTACTTC
TRBD1 TRBJ2-5 NA TRBV29-1 CSTIALGTGEETQYF TGCAGCACCATCGCTCTTGGGACAGGGGAGGAGACCCAGTACTTC
TRBD1 TRBJ2-7 NA TRBV25-1 CASSTGGSYEQYF TGTGCCAGCAGTACAGGGGGATCCTACGAGCAGTACTTC
TRBD1 TRBJ1-2 NA TRBV28 CASVRGLTGYTF TGTGCCAGCGTCAGGGGGCTTACTGGCTACACCTTC
TRBD2 TRBJ2-2 NA TRBV30 CAWGGLAGANTGELFF TGTGCCTGGGGGGGACTAGCGGGAGCGAACACCGGGGAGCTGTTTTTT
TRBD2 TRBJ2-5 few TRBV5-1 CASSPGLAGGTAWTQYF TGCGCCAGCAGCCCGGGACTAGCGGGGGGGACGGCGTGGACCCAGTACTTC
TRBD1 TRBJ2-7 NA TRBV18 CASSPGQGPYEQYF TGTGCCAGCTCACCGGGACAGGGACCTTACGAGCAGTACTTC